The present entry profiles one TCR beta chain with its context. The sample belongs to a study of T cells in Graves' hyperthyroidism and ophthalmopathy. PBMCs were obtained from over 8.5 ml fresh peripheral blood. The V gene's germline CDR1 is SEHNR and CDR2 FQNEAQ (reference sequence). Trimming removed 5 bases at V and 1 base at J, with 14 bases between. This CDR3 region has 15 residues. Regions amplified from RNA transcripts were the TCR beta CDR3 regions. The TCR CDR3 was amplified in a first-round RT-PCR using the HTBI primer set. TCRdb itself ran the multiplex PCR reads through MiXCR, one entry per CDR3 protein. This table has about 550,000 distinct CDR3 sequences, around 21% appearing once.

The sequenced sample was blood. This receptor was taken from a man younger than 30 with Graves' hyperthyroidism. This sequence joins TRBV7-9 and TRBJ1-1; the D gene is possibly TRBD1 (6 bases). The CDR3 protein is CASSPPRTENTEAFF. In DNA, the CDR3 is TGTGCCAGCAGCCCCCCCCGGACAGAGAACACTGAAGCTTTCTTT.